A selection of T cell receptor beta chains follows, all from one sample in a study of tumor and adjacent non-tumor tissue in lung cancer. In TCRdb, the multiplex PCR reads were re-called with MiXCR into one record per CDR3 protein. The table has fewer than 130,000 distinct CDR3 sequences, approximately 87% seen once; the top ten hold roughly 20%. Sequenced sample: lung tumor tissue. The receptor set was obtained from an older man with non-small cell lung cancer. Each CDR3 is given with its conserved first and last residue. The D gene is left open where the match is weak. Size is omitted from some rows. Given values are once, few, many or a class for expanded clones.

TRBV12-3/TRBV12-4	.	TRBJ1-4	.	CASIVQAGNIEELFF	TGTGCCAGCATCGTACAGGCAGGGAATATTGAAGAACTGTTTTTT
TRBV11-2	.	TRBJ1-1	TRBD1	CASSFANPRDSEPFF	TGTGCCAGCAGCTTCGCCAATCCAAGGGACAGTGAACCTTTCTTT
TRBV6-5	.	TRBJ2-2	.	CVSSYSTGGAEELFF	TGTGTCAGCAGTTACAGTACAGGGGGGGCCGAGGAGCTGTTTTTT
TRBV6-1	medium-sized	TRBJ2-5	.	CASNNQELETQYF	TGTGCCAGCAACAACCAAGAGCTGGAGACCCAGTACTTC
TRBV14	.	TRBJ2-7	TRBD1	CASSQESNRGRSYEQYF	TGTGCCAGCAGTCAAGAATCCAACAGGGGGCGATCCTACGAGCAGTACTTC
TRBV21-1	.	TRBJ2-4	.	CASSKANPRPRSGNFQYF	TGTGCCAGCAGCAAAGCGAATCCCCGGCCACGTTCAGGGAACTTTCAGTACTTC
TRBV28	.	TRBJ2-3	.	CAGSLTDNQPQYF	TGTGCCGGCAGTTTGACCGATAATCAGCCCCAGTATTTT
TRBV11-2	.	TRBJ1-5	TRBD1	CVSSPQGFSDTQHF	TGTGTCAGCAGCCCACAGGGGTTCTCAGATACGCAGCATTTT
TRBV5-4	once	TRBJ2-5	.	CASRGIAQETQYF	TGTGCCAGCAGAGGGATAGCTCAAGAGACCCAGTACTTC
TRBV5-4	.	TRBJ1-6	.	CTRSRTGDHNSPLHF	TGTACCAGGAGCCGAACGGGGGATCATAATTCACCCCTCCACTTT
TRBV4-2	.	TRBJ1-2	.	CASSEDGVSGYTF	TGTGCCAGCAGCGAAGATGGGGTTAGTGGTTACACTTTC
TRBV5-6	.	TRBJ1-5	.	CASRLSGTESNQRQQF	TGTGCCAGCCGCTTGAGTGGGACGGAAAGCAATCAGCGCCAGCAGTTT
TRBV20-1	many	TRBJ1-6	.	CSARGRENSPLHF	TGCAGTGCTAGAGGGAGGGAGAATTCACCCCTCCACTTT
TRBV6-5	many	TRBJ1-2	.	CATSRGPDYGYTF	TGTGCCACCTCGCGAGGACCGGACTATGGCTACACCTTC
TRBV7-8	.	TRBJ2-5	.	CGSSSSPRGGETQYF	TGTGGCAGCAGCTCTAGCCCCAGGGGCGGAGAGACCCAGTATTTC
TRBV28	.	TRBJ2-1	TRBD2	CAIIGMIGTSGVQGEQFF	TGTGCCATCATCGGCATGATCGGGACTAGCGGGGTCCAGGGTGAGCAGTTCTTC
TRBV29-1	.	TRBJ2-5	.	CSAKPHIQTGQETHYF	TGCAGCGCCAAGCCCCACATACAGACAGGTCAAGAGACCCACTACTTC
TRBV14	.	TRBJ2-3	.	CASSQEAVKTDTQYF	TGTGCCAGCAGCCAAGAGGCAGTTAAGACAGATACGCAATATTTT
TRBV6-2/TRBV6-3	.	TRBJ1-5	TRBD1	CAGSYRPGGGFNQRQHF	TGTGCCGGTAGTTACCGCCCAGGGGGGGGTTTCAATCAGCGCCAGCATTTT
TRBV12-3/TRBV12-4	.	TRBJ2-3	.	CASYIKDTQYF	TGTGCCAGCTATATTAAAGATACACAGTATTTT
TRBV20-1	.	TRBJ2-7	.	CSTRDGGTDTYEQYF	TGTAGTACTAGAGATGGGGGGACAGACACCTACGAACAGTACTTC
TRBV5-5	.	TRBJ1-2	.	CASSMNLNYCYTF	TGTGCCAGCAGCATGAACCTTAACTATTGCTACACCTTC
TRBV12-5	.	TRBJ1-5	TRBD1	CASVQDRNQLQHF	TGTGCTAGTGTCCAGGACAGGAATCAGCTCCAGCATTTT
TRBV29-1	.	TRBJ2-1	TRBD2	CSDGRDYNAQFF	TGCAGCGATGGGCGGGACTACAATGCGCAGTTCTTC
TRBV29-1	.	TRBJ2-2	.	CSAEVARGTGELVF	.
TRBV11-3	.	TRBJ1-1	.	CDSSLFSIMMNTEALF	TGTGACAGCAGCTTATTCAGCATCATGATGAACACTGAAGCTCTCTTT
TRBV12-3/TRBV12-4	.	TRBJ2-1	.	CASNLTSRLNEQFF	TGTGCCAGCAATTTAACTAGCAGGCTGAATGAGCAGTTCTTC
TRBV6-1	.	TRBJ2-3	TRBD2	CASSVSSGPSTDTQYF	TGTGCCAGCAGTGTATCTAGCGGACCAAGCACAGATACGCAGTATTTT
TRBV6-2/TRBV6-3	.	TRBJ2-7	TRBD2	CAISPQSGGLMEQYF	TGTGCCATCAGTCCTCAAAGCGGGGGCCTTATGGAGCAATACTTC
TRBV6-5	.	TRBJ1-1	.	CASSYSAARTETFF	TGTGCTAGCAGTTACAGCGCCGCGAGGACTGAAACTTTCTTT
TRBV6-2/TRBV6-3	.	TRBJ1-5	.	CASSCSQESAQHF	TGTGCCAGCAGTTGTAGTCAGGAATCAGCCCAGCATTTT
TRBV6-2/TRBV6-3	once	TRBJ2-5	TRBD1	CASSPRGQGIREIQYF	TGTGCCAGCAGCCCCCGAGGACAGGGGATTCGGGAGATCCAGTATTTC
TRBV11-3	.	TRBJ2-1	.	CVSSLDPTGVTGEQFF	TGTGTCAGCAGCTTAGATCCCACGGGGGTCACGGGTGAGCAGTTCTTC
TRBV12-3/TRBV12-4	many	TRBJ1-6	.	CASSIQLSSYNSPLHF	TGTGCCAGCAGCATACAACTAAGCTCCTATAATTCACCCCTCCACTTT
TRBV5-5	.	TRBJ2-1	.	CASSLAFGSSSYNEQFF	TGTGCCAGCAGCTTGGCCTTTGGGTCTAGCTCCTATAATGAGCAGTTCTTC
TRBV29-1	many	TRBJ2-4	TRBD2	CSVEGGLAGGLAKNIQYF	TGCAGCGTTGAAGGGGGACTAGCGGGGGGACTAGCCAAAAACATTCAGTACTTC
TRBV11-2	.	TRBJ1-4	.	CASSRTGTSNEKLFF	TGTGCCAGCAGTAGAACTGGGACAAGTAATGAAAAACTGTTTTTC
TRBV6-2/TRBV6-3	.	TRBJ2-1	.	CASSPGLSNTNEHFF	TGTGCCAGCAGTCCTGGACTAAGCAATACCAATGAGCACTTCTTC
TRBV4-3	.	TRBJ2-1	TRBD2	CPSSPILAGGQEQFF	TGCCCCAGCAGCCCCATTCTAGCGGGAGGGCAGGAGCAGTTCTTC
TRBV5-1	.	TRBJ2-7	.	CASSRTRIYKQYF	TGCGCCAGCAGCCGGACACGGATCTACAAGCAGTACTTC
TRBV6-5	.	TRBJ2-7	.	CANSYTDPYEHYF	TGTGCCAACAGTTACACAGACCCCTACGAGCACTACTTC
TRBV11-3	.	TRBJ2-1	.	CASSLDPMRGRGEQFF	TGTGCCAGCAGCTTGGATCCCATGAGGGGCAGGGGTGAGCAGTTCTTC
TRBV29-1	.	TRBJ2-7	.	CSATQGTPYERYF	TGCAGCGCCACACAGGGTACACCGTACGAGCGGTACTTC
TRBV5-1	.	TRBJ1-4	.	CASRDAINEKLLF	TGCGCCAGCAGGGATGCAATTAATGAAAAACTGTTATTT
TRBV14	.	TRBJ2-5	.	CASSQSGTQCF	TGTGCCAGTAGCCAATCGGGAACCCAATGCTTC
TRBV12-5	.	TRBJ1-5	.	CASAPDMNQTRHF	TGTGCTAGTGCCCCGGACATGAATCAGACCCGGCATTTT
TRBV6-2/TRBV6-3	once	TRBJ2-1	TRBD2	CARGPGLGNTNKQFF	TGTGCCAGGGGTCCGGGACTAGGCAATACCAATAAGCAGTTCTTC
TRBV20-1	.	TRBJ1-2	TRBD1	CSHRGTNYGYTF	TGCAGTCACAGGGGAACTAACTATGGCTACACCTTC
TRBV30	.	TRBJ2-7	.	CAWRITGAVSYVQYF	TGTGCCTGGAGGATTACGGGGGCAGTTTCCTACGTGCAGTATTTC
TRBV29-1	.	TRBJ2-1	TRBD2	CSVRLAGGIYNEQFF	TGCAGCGTTAGACTAGCGGGAGGCATATACAATGAGCAGTTCTTC
TRBV6-6	.	TRBJ2-7	TRBD1	CASGFNRGSYEQYF	TGTGCCAGCGGTTTCAACAGGGGATCCTACGAGCAGTATTTC
TRBV5-4	.	TRBJ2-2	TRBD1	CASSPPGQGLMNIGELFF	TGTGCCAGCAGCCCGCCGGGACAGGGCTTGATGAACATCGGGGAGCTGTTTTTT
TRBV2	few	TRBJ2-3	TRBD2	CASCRAGGLTDTQYF	TGTGCCAGCTGTCGAGCGGGGGGCCTCACAGATACGCAGTATTTT
TRBV10-3	many	TRBJ2-5	.	CAISETPGFQETQYF	TGTGCCATCAGTGAGACCCCAGGGTTCCAAGAGACCCAGTACTTC
TRBV4-2	.	TRBJ2-2	TRBD2	CASSRHGRGANTGELFF	TGTGCCAGCAGCCGGCATGGGCGGGGGGCCAACACCGGGGAACTGTTTTTT